The 21 T cell receptor beta chains below were found in one sample sequenced in a study of beta chain features in type 1 diabetes. Study results and limitations: People with Type 1 diabetes carried modestly yet significantly shorter TCRB CDR3s in all four CD4+ subsets.

All of the isolated RNA was reverse transcribed, so expressed TCRB transcripts were sequenced. Here immunoSEQ multiplex PCR was the method, and the copy in TCRdb shows in-frame clones only, minus some. This sample has about 16,000 clones; roughly three quarters occur once, and the top ten carry roughly 0.84%. The antigens of these receptors remain unknown. The sample consisted of stem cell memory CD4+ T cells from blood. The receptors originated from a young man with type 1 diabetes.

The chain carries TRBV2 and TRBJ2-5; 9 nucleotides align to TRBD2. CDR1 and CDR2 from the germline V gene are SNHLY and FYNNEI. The CDR3 has 15 residues. V was pared by 4 bases and J by 7 bases, with 10 bases of the junction left unmatched. The CDR3 loop reads CASSVYRLAGSTQYF. The CDR3 nucleotides read TGTGCCAGCAGTGTGTACAGGCTAGCGGGGTCGACCCAGTACTTC.

This chain connects TRBV5-1 to TRBJ1-5; the D is unclear. Trimming removed 0 bases from V and 2 bases from J, with 12 bases in between. CDR1 SGHRS and CDR2 YFSETQ come from the germline V gene. The CDR3 covers 16 residues. This chain's CDR3 is CASSLAPGKGNQPQHF. The CDR3 DNA reads as TGCGCCAGCAGCTTGGCTCCGGGTAAGGGCAATCAGCCCCAGCATTTT.

This clone was observed a few times. In nucleotides, the CDR3 is TGTGCCAGCAGCGGGACTAGCACAGATACGCAGTATTTT. Translation gives CASSGTSTDTQYF. The genes are TRBV5-6 and TRBJ2-3, with a possible D match to TRBD2 (6 bases). The V end lost 4 bases, the J end lost 0 bases, and 6 bases lay between the germline ends. The CDR3 runs 13 residues. The germline gives CDR1 SGHDT, CDR2 YYEEEE.

V is TRBV4-1 and J is TRBJ1-1; 7 positions match TRBD1. CDR3 length: 15 residues. The ends lost 0 bases at V and 4 bases at J; junction bases unmatched: 5. The germline gives CDR1 MGHRA, CDR2 YSYEKL. The CDR3 DNA reads as TGCGCCAGCAGCCAAGAGAGGGGGCGCGCCACTGAAGCTTTCTTT. As protein: CASSQERGRATEAFF.

The chain carries TRBV6-5 and TRBJ1-1; TRBD1 matches at 7 bases. The CDR3 totals 15 residues. Trimming took 5 bases from V and 1 from J; bases not matched to a gene: 7. Looked up from germline, CDR1 is MNHEY and CDR2 is SVGAGI. CDR3 DNA sequence: TGTGCCAGCAGTACAGATGGGACAGCGAACACTGAAGCTTTCTTT. Protein product: CASSTDGTANTEAFF.

This chain joins TRBV5-1 and TRBJ2-3; 7 bases fit TRBD1. The V gene end was trimmed by 4 bases and the J gene end by 2 bases; junction bases not matched to a gene: 13. This CDR3 region has 17 residues. Germline assignment: CDR1 SGHRS and CDR2 YFSETQ. This CDR3 reads CASSPEGQTAFTDTQYF. As DNA, the CDR3 is TGCGCCAGCAGCCCCGAGGGACAGACAGCCTTCACAGATACGCAGTATTTT.

The J gene is TRBJ1-2, the V gene TRBV5-1; D unresolved. Germline loops: CDR1 SGHRS, CDR2 YFSETQ. Trimming pared 0 bases from V and 1 base from J, leaving 16 bases between. The CDR3 runs 17 residues. The CDR3 protein is CASSLGRTPTVNYGYTF. CDR3 bases: TGCGCCAGCAGCTTGGGACGAACTCCTACAGTTAACTATGGCTACACCTTC.

The gene calls are TRBV5-4 and TRBJ2-7; 11 bases align to TRBD1. The length of the CDR3 is 15 residues. V dropped 2 bases and J dropped 2; count of bases not matched to a gene: 3. The germline V gene encodes CDR1 SGHNT and CDR2 YYREEE (reference sequence). The CDR3 spells CASSFPGQGAYEQYF. DNA for the CDR3: TGTGCCAGCAGCTTCCCGGGACAGGGGGCCTACGAGCAGTACTTC. Using reference TRBV5-4 and TRBJ2-7 for the parts outside the CDR3, the full variable domain is ETGVTQSPTHLIKTRGQQVTLRCSSQSGHNTVSWYQQALGQGPQFIFQYYREEENGRGNFPPRFSGLQFPNYSSELNVNALELDDSALYLCASSFPGQGAYEQYFGPGTRLTVT.

The chain uses TRBV7-3 and TRBJ2-3; possibly TRBD2 for D (6 bases). The V and J ends lost 2 bases and 1 base respectively, with 13 bases between them. CDR3 length: 16 residues. Germline values: CDR1 SGHTA, CDR2 FQGTGA. The CDR3: CASSLSGGVGTDTQYF. DNA of the CDR3: TGTGCCAGCAGCTTATCTGGCGGGGTGGGCACAGATACGCAGTATTTT.

This chain joins TRBV10-3 and TRBJ1-1, with TRBD1 matching over 7 bases. This CDR3 is 11 amino acids long. After removal of 6 bases from V and 7 bases from J, the junction contained 2 bases not matched to a gene. Germline CDR1 is ENHRY and CDR2 is SYGVKD. CDR3 residues: CAISRQGEAFF. In nucleotides, the CDR3 is TGTGCCATCAGCAGACAGGGTGAAGCTTTCTTT.

The gene calls are TRBV19 and TRBJ1-5; no reliable D call. This CDR3 has 16 residues. V lost 6 bases, J lost 1 base, and 16 bases lay in between. The germline V gene has CDR1 LNHDA and CDR2 SQIVND (reference sequence). CDR3 protein: CASSTDEARSNQPQHF. As DNA, the CDR3 is TGTGCCAGTAGCACGGATGAGGCTCGGAGCAATCAGCCCCAGCATTTT.

The rearrangement links TRBV7-9 to TRBJ2-1; 7 bases align to TRBD1. In germline, CDR1 is SEHNR, CDR2 FQNEAQ (reference sequence). V shed 8 bases, J shed 3 bases, and the junction held 16 bases outside the gene matches. This CDR3 is built from 17 residues. CDR3 sequence: CASGPITGQAGYNEQFF. DNA of the CDR3: TGTGCCAGCGGACCCATCACCGGACAGGCGGGCTACAATGAGCAGTTCTTC.

The rearrangement uses TRBV30 and TRBJ1-5; possibly TRBD1 for D (6 bases). Germline V lookup: CDR1 GTSNPN, CDR2 SVGIG (reference sequence). This CDR3 has 13 amino acids. Trimming cost V 4 bases and J 2 bases, with 9 bases left between them. CDR3 region: CAWNHRGNQPQHF. For the CDR3, the DNA is TGTGCCTGGAATCACAGGGGCAATCAGCCCCAGCATTTT.

This clone was detected only once. The chain joins TRBV5-6 to TRBJ1-3; D perhaps matches TRBD1 (5 bases). The CDR3 is 19 amino acids. V lost 3 bases to trimming and J lost 0 bases, with 22 bases between them. Germline assignment: CDR1 SGHDT and CDR2 YYEEEE. The CDR3 is CASSSGHRYLINSGNTIYF. CDR3 coding DNA: TGTGCCAGCAGCTCTGGACACCGCTACTTAATTAACTCTGGAAACACCATATATTTT.

This clone was detected a few times. The chain employs TRBV7-2 and TRBJ2-3; 10 positions match TRBD2. The CDR3 is 16 residues long. The trim removed 2 bases at V and 1 base at J, leaving 3 bases unmatched. CDR1 and CDR2 from the germline V gene are SGHTA and FQGNSA. CDR3: CASSLLGTSGTDTQYF. The CDR3 DNA follows: TGTGCCAGCAGCTTATTGGGGACTAGCGGCACAGATACGCAGTATTTT.

The chain is built from TRBV4-3 and TRBJ2-7; tentatively, D is TRBD2 (5 bases). V lost 3 bases and J lost 0, with 9 bases in between. Germline assignment: CDR1 LGHNA and CDR2 YSLEER. The CDR3 length is 14 residues. The CDR3 bases are TGCGCCAGCAGCCATTACGAGGGCTCCTACGAGCAGTACTTC. Translation gives CASSHYEGSYEQYF.

The V and J genes are TRBV5-4 and TRBJ2-3; the match to TRBD2 covers 14 bases. The CDR3 loop spans 16 amino acids. V lost 5 bases and J lost 6; bases outside the gene matches: 8. From germline, CDR1 is SGHNT and CDR2 YYREEE (reference sequence). CDR3 bases: TGTGCCAGCAGGCCCGGGACTAGCGGGGGCGGGGATACGCAGTATTTT. Residues: CASRPGTSGGGDTQYF.

As concerns this clone: Other DNA sequences of this sample code for an identical CDR3. The chain links TRBV7-3 to TRBJ1-1; TRBD1 is a possible D gene (5 bases). The CDR3 runs to 14 residues. Germline V lookup: CDR1 SGHTA, CDR2 FQGTGA. The V end lost 0 bases, the J end lost 3 bases, and 8 bases lay between the germline ends. In DNA, the CDR3 is TGTGCCAGCAGCTTAACGGGGGGAGACACTGAAGCTTTCTTT. It codes for CASSLTGGDTEAFF.

The CDR3 bases are TGTGCCAGCAGCTTCGGGACAAACTATGGCTACACCTTC. Its translation is CASSFGTNYGYTF. The chain combines TRBV7-2 with TRBJ1-2, with D possibly being TRBD1 (6 bases). V lost 3 bases and J 2 bases, leaving 7 bases between the germline ends. Germline CDR1 SGHTA, CDR2 FQGNSA. This CDR3 has 13 amino acids.

The chain has TRBV2 and TRBJ2-5, with a weak D call TRBD2 (5 bases). The J call may not be correct, given that the DNA end is closer to TRBJ2-7. This CDR3 has 15 residues. Germline lookup yields CDR1 SNHLY and CDR2 FYNNEI. The CDR3 DNA is TGTGCCAGCAGTCCCCCGGGTCCCCTGCGGGACGAGCAGTACTTC. This gives the protein CASSPPGPLRDEQYF.

This chain uses TRBV5-6 with TRBJ2-5; no firm D call. In germline, CDR1 is SGHDT, CDR2 YYEEEE. This CDR3 has 13 amino acids. The V gene lost 0 bases and the J gene lost 4 bases, with 7 bases spanning the gap. CDR3 sequence: CASSLVSRETQYF. CDR3 in DNA: TGTGCCAGCAGCTTGGTGTCCCGAGAGACCCAGTACTTC.